The 29 T cell receptor beta chains listed next were all sequenced from one sample in a study of cytomegalovirus exposure and HLA in healthy donors. PCR primers comprised 60 Vbeta and 13 Jbeta primers. Profiling relied on immunoSEQ multiplex PCR, and the TCRdb table lists in-frame clones only, not all of them. The profile shows approximately 150,000 clones, approximately 80% of them singletons. Sequenced material: PBMCs. These receptors came from a woman in her thirties or forties in good health and CMV-seropositive.

The V call is TRBV6-1, the J call TRBJ2-7; D is uncertain. Trimming pared 0 bases from V and 7 bases from J, leaving 10 bases between. Germline CDR1 is MNHNS and CDR2 is SASEGT. CDR3 size: 13 residues. CDR3 region: CASSEARNYEQYF. In DNA, the CDR3 is TGTGCCAGCAGTGAAGCGAGGAACTATGAGCAGTACTTC.

The chain combines TRBV19 with TRBJ1-5, with 7 nucleotides matching TRBD1. With V trimmed by 6 bases and J by 0 bases, 5 bases remained unmatched. CDR1 LNHDA and CDR2 SQIVND come from the germline V gene (reference sequence). The CDR3 is made up of 15 amino acids. CDR3 protein: CASRRDRASNQPQHF. In DNA, the CDR3 is TGTGCCAGTAGGCGGGACAGAGCTAGCAATCAGCCCCAGCATTTT.

The V and J genes are TRBV9 and TRBJ2-1; possibly TRBD2 for D (5 bases). The CDR3 runs 18 residues. Deletions cut 3 bases from V and 0 bases from J, with 19 bases between. The germline V gene encodes CDR1 SGDLS and CDR2 YYNGEE. The chain's CDR3 is CASSAGLSGWSSYNEQFF. DNA of the CDR3: TGTGCCAGCAGCGCGGGTTTGAGCGGCTGGAGCTCCTACAATGAGCAGTTCTTC. Using reference TRBV9 and TRBJ2-1 for the parts outside the CDR3, the full variable domain is DSGVTQTPKHLITATGQRVTLRCSPRSGDLSVYWYQQSLDQGLQFLIQYYNGEERAKGNILERFSAQQFPDLHSELNLSSLELGDSALYFCASSAGLSGWSSYNEQFFGPGTRLTVL.

The chain recombines TRBV5-1 with TRBJ1-1; D gene uncertain. Germline V lookup: CDR1 SGHRS, CDR2 YFSETQ. Trimming shortened V by 4 bases and J by 5 bases, and 15 bases separated the two germline ends. The CDR3 runs to 14 residues. The CDR3 coding sequence is TGCGCCAGCAGCATGGTAGAGGGCTGGACTGAAGCTTTCTTT. It encodes CASSMVEGWTEAFF.

DNA for the CDR3: TGTGCCAGCAGCTCGTACTTCACAGATACGCAGTATTTT. Amino acid sequence: CASSSYFTDTQYF. The chain recombines TRBV7-6 with TRBJ2-3, with D uncertain. With 4 bases removed from V and 2 bases from J, the gap between germline ends came to 7 bases. Germline CDR1 SGHVS, CDR2 FNYEAQ. The CDR3 length is 13 residues.

The chain has TRBV19 and TRBJ2-7; D may be TRBD1 (5 bases). The V gene's germline CDR1 is LNHDA and CDR2 SQIVND (reference sequence). There are 13 residues in the CDR3. V was clipped by 3 bases and J by 8 bases, with 14 bases between them. The CDR3 protein is CASSMDIDGKQYF. As DNA, the CDR3 is TGTGCCAGTAGTATGGACATAGATGGGAAGCAGTACTTC.

The genes are TRBV18 and TRBJ2-1; TRBD1 might be the D (6 bases). CDR3 length equals 13 residues. The germline V and J ends were trimmed by 3 bases and 9 bases, with 12 bases remaining between them. Germline CDR1 and CDR2: KGHSH and LQKENI. Here the CDR3 DNA reads TGTGCCAGCTCACCGATCCGGGACACTGAGCAGTTCTTC. The encoded protein is CASSPIRDTEQFF.

Only a few counts were recorded for this clone. The rearrangement links TRBV28 to TRBJ2-5; a weak D match, TRBD1 (6 bases). The J call may not be correct, given that the DNA end is closer to TRBJ2-7. CDR1 is MDHEN, CDR2 SYDVKM, per germline. This CDR3 region has 15 residues. In DNA, the CDR3 is TGTGCCAGCAGTCCTACAGGGTTTACCTTCTACGAGCAGTACTTC. Translation: CASSPTGFTFYEQYF.

CDR3 nucleotides: TGTGCCAGCCAAGACCCAAGGAGATCCACTGAAGCTTTCTTT. Encoded protein: CASQDPRRSTEAFF. The V call is TRBV6-6, the J call TRBJ1-1, with D uncertain. The CDR3 is 14 amino acids. The germline V and J ends were trimmed by 8 bases and 4 bases, with 17 bases remaining between them. Germline values: CDR1 MNHNY, CDR2 SVGAGI (reference sequence).

The chain employs TRBV7-2 and TRBJ2-5; 8 bases align to TRBD2. The V segment lost 5 bases and the J segment 1 base; nucleotides outside the gene matches: 18. Germline V lookup: CDR1 SGHTA, CDR2 FQGNSA. There are 19 residues in the CDR3. The CDR3 sequence: CASSPDRTLAGRSQETQYF. CDR3 DNA sequence: TGTGCCAGCAGCCCCGACCGAACTTTAGCGGGGAGATCCCAAGAGACCCAGTACTTC.

V gene TRBV28 combines with J gene TRBJ2-7; 11 nucleotides match TRBD2. This CDR3 region has 16 residues. Trimming removed 5 bases from V and 0 bases from J; junction bases left unmatched: 6. CDR1 and CDR2 from the germline V gene are MDHEN and SYDVKM. The CDR3 DNA reads TGTGCCAGCAGTCCCAGACTAGCGGGGCGCTCCTACGAGCAGTACTTC. Its protein is CASSPRLAGRSYEQYF.

The gene calls are TRBV7-6 and TRBJ2-3; 12 nucleotides line up with TRBD1. The junction had 7 bases not matched to a gene; V was cut back by 5 bases and J by 4 bases. CDR3 length: 16 residues. Per the germline V gene, CDR1 is SGHVS and CDR2 is FNYEAQ. The DNA for the CDR3 is TGTGCCAGCAGCACGGGACAGGGGGCGCCGGCAGATACGCAGTATTTT. This sequence encodes CASSTGQGAPADTQYF.

The J gene is TRBJ2-2, the V gene TRBV5-6; D is possibly TRBD1 (6 bases). This CDR3 region has 16 residues. Germline V gene data show CDR1 as SGHDT and CDR2 as YYEEEE. V was shortened by 4 bases and J by 0 bases, with 13 bases between the two germline ends. The CDR3 is CASSTWTVANTGELFF. For the CDR3, the DNA is TGTGCCAGCAGCACTTGGACAGTCGCGAACACCGGGGAGCTGTTTTTT.

This clone was seen once. The rearrangement joins TRBV7-2 to TRBJ2-5; possible D gene TRBD2, 5 bases. TRBJ2-7 explains the end of the DNA better; the J call may be wrong. The germline V gene has CDR1 SGHTA and CDR2 FQGNSA. This CDR3 has 15 residues. The CDR3 spells CASSLERILSYEQYF. The CDR3 nucleotides read TGTGCCAGCAGCCTCGAGCGGATACTATCCTACGAGCAGTACTTC.

The chain uses TRBV4-3 and TRBJ1-1; D is possibly TRBD1 (6 bases). The CDR3 totals 14 residues. Germline-derived CDR1 and CDR2 are LGHNA and YSLEER. V lost 0 bases, J lost 9 bases, and 14 bases lay in between. CDR3 sequence: CASSQEGRGAQAFF. CDR3 bases: TGCGCCAGCAGCCAAGAGGGCAGGGGAGCCCAAGCTTTCTTT.

The chain links TRBV19 to TRBJ1-5, with 7 bases identical to TRBD1. The CDR3 length is 13 residues. Germline loops: CDR1 LNHDA, CDR2 SQIVND (reference sequence). The junction had 6 bases not matched to a gene; V was cut back by 7 bases and J by 6 bases. The CDR3 loop is CASTDRVGQPQHF. CDR3 DNA sequence: TGTGCCAGTACCGACAGGGTAGGTCAGCCCCAGCATTTT.

This clone came up once. The chain recombines TRBV29-1 with TRBJ2-1; a possible D gene is TRBD1 (6 bases). Germline CDR1 is SQVTM and CDR2 is ANQGSEA. The CDR3 sequence is 12 residues long. Trimming shortened V by 4 bases and J by 7 bases, and 11 bases separated the two germline ends. The CDR3 spells CSVVPRGNEQFF. The CDR3 DNA follows: TGCAGCGTTGTTCCCAGGGGAAATGAGCAGTTCTTC.

The rearrangement joins TRBV28 to TRBJ2-1; D gene ambiguous. Germline CDR1 MDHEN, CDR2 SYDVKM. There are 12 residues in the CDR3. Trimming took 3 bases from V and 9 from J, leaving 9 bases between them. In DNA form, the CDR3 reads TGTGCCAGCAGTTTGATACCGCGTGAGCAGTTCTTC. It is translated as CASSLIPREQFF.

The V call is TRBV4-3, the J call TRBJ1-2; D is unclear. The germline V gene has CDR1 LGHNA and CDR2 YSLEER. The V gene lost 1 base and the J gene lost 2 bases, with 8 bases spanning the gap. The CDR3 covers 14 residues. The CDR3 DNA is TGCGCCAGCAGCCAAGCCGTTCAGAACTATGGCTACACCTTC. It codes for CASSQAVQNYGYTF.

J is TRBJ2-2 and V is TRBV5-4; 16 positions agree with TRBD2. Germline V gives CDR1 SGHNT, CDR2 YYREEE (reference sequence). V gave up 4 bases and J gave up 4 bases; unmatched junction bases: 10. The CDR3 consists of 19 residues. The DNA of the CDR3 is TGTGCCAGCAGCCCGGGACTAGCGGGGGGGCCCCTGGGCACCGGGGAGCTGTTTTTT. It codes for CASSPGLAGGPLGTGELFF.

This chain connects TRBV23-1 to TRBJ1-1; 8 bases are a match to TRBD1. TRBV23-1 is known as an ORF, though its function is uncertain. V lost 0 bases to trimming and J lost 2 bases; unmatched junction nucleotides: 5. The CDR3 is 16 residues long. CDR3 residues: CASSQSMDRANTEAFF. CDR3 DNA: TGCGCCAGCAGTCAATCGATGGACAGGGCCAACACTGAAGCTTTCTTT.

The chain links TRBV5-1 to TRBJ2-7; 7 nucleotides agree with TRBD1. Germline loops: CDR1 SGHRS, CDR2 YFSETQ. CDR3 length: 14 amino acids. The V and J ends lost 0 bases and 1 base, in that order; junction bases with no gene match: 1. CDR3 loop: CASSLDRGSYEQYF. The CDR3 DNA follows: TGCGCCAGCAGCTTGGACAGGGGATCCTACGAGCAGTACTTC.

The chain has TRBV6-4 and TRBJ2-7; 13 bases are a match to TRBD2. The germline V gene encodes CDR1 MRHNA and CDR2 SNTAGT. Germline trimming cut 8 bases from V and 3 bases from J; bases unmatched to any gene: 13. This CDR3 comprises 17 residues. The CDR3 region has the DNA TGTGCCAGCCATGGCTTGAAGACTAGCGGGAGGCACTACGAGCAGTACTTC. Its translation is CASHGLKTSGRHYEQYF.

This clone has just one count. The J gene is TRBJ2-7, the V gene TRBV7-2; TRBD2 matches at 9 bases. This CDR3 comprises 14 residues. Germline CDR1 reads SGHTA; CDR2 reads FQGNSA. V lost 4 bases, J lost 3 bases, and 4 bases stayed unmatched. The CDR3 region is CASSSTSGNYEQYF. The DNA of the CDR3 is TGTGCCAGCAGCTCGACTAGCGGAAACTACGAGCAGTACTTC.

This clone was seen a handful of times. The genes are TRBV5-1 and TRBJ2-3; D not certain. Trimming left V 3 bases short and J 0 bases short, with 8 bases between. The CDR3 length is 14 residues. The germline V gene has CDR1 SGHRS and CDR2 YFSETQ. CDR3 protein: CASSSAGSTDTQYF. CDR3 nucleotide sequence: TGCGCCAGCAGCTCCGCCGGGAGCACAGATACGCAGTATTTT.

This chain connects TRBV7-8 to TRBJ1-5, with unresolved D. Germline V gene lookup returns CDR1 SGHVS and CDR2 FQNEAQ. CDR3 size: 16 residues. V gave up 0 bases and J gave up 3 bases, with 12 bases separating them. For the CDR3, the DNA is TGTGCCAGCAGCTTAGCGCGGCGGGAATACAATCAGCCCCAGCATTTT. It codes for CASSLARREYNQPQHF.

The CDR3 bases are TGCGCCAGCAGCTTGTACTCCCAGGTAGGGGACAGGGTTATCTCTGGGGCCAACGTCCTGACTTTC. Protein sequence: CASSLYSQVGDRVISGANVLTF. The chain couples TRBV5-1 to TRBJ2-6; TRBD1 agrees at 9 bases. The V and J ends lost 1 base and 0 bases, in that order; junction bases with no gene match: 17. Germline loops: CDR1 SGHRS, CDR2 YFSETQ. The CDR3 extends over 22 amino acids. Filled out from reference TRBV5-1 and TRBJ2-6, the complete variable domain reads KAGVTQTPRYLIKTRGQQVTLSCSPISGHRSVSWYQQTPGQGLQFLFEYFSETQRNKGNFPGRFSGRQFSNSRSEMNVSTLELGDSALYLCASSLYSQVGDRVISGANVLTFGAGSRLTVL.

V is TRBV7-2 and J is TRBJ2-7; 10 bases line up with TRBD2. The CDR3 sequence is 13 residues long. Unmatched junction bases numbered 1, after V lost 5 bases and J lost 3 bases. Germline loops: CDR1 SGHTA, CDR2 FQGNSA. CDR3: CASSRTSGYEQYF. In DNA, the CDR3 is TGTGCCAGCAGCCGGACTAGCGGCTACGAGCAGTACTTC.

The chain carries TRBV19 and TRBJ1-1; D is perhaps TRBD1 (5 bases). Per the germline V gene, CDR1 is LNHDA and CDR2 is SQIVND (reference sequence). V was shortened by 5 bases and J by 1 base, with 14 bases between the two germline ends. The CDR3 runs 15 residues. The CDR3 region is CASSVPLGGNTEAFF. DNA for the CDR3: TGTGCCAGTAGTGTCCCACTGGGGGGGAACACTGAAGCTTTCTTT.